A selection of T cell receptor beta chains follows, all from one sample in a study of tumor and adjacent non-tumor tissue in lung cancer. TCRdb reprocessed the multiplex PCR reads with MiXCR, giving one entry per CDR3 protein. This table holds approximately 77,000 distinct CDR3 sequences, roughly 80% found once. What was sequenced was distant non-tumor lung tissue. Receptor source: a man aged 60 to 75 with non-small cell lung cancer. Each CDR3 is given with its conserved first and last residue. Fields, in order: V gene, J gene, CDR3 protein.

TRBV12-3/TRBV12-4	-	CASTATSGPRDTQHF
TRBV6-5	TRBJ1-5	CASSYIQGSNQPHHF
TRBV29-1	TRBJ2-1	CSGTICAGGPGEQFF
TRBV11-3	TRBJ1-4	CANSLQGREKPFF
TRBV20-1	TRBJ2-5	CTAKGGGHETQYF
TRBV20-1	TRBJ1-1	CSAIISRGTEVFF
TRBV20-1	-	CSARVQATSTDTQHF
TRBV20-1	TRBJ2-1	CSDRGGLAGDEQFF
TRBV6-1	TRBJ2-3	CVSSEQAGDTDTQYF
TRBV11-2	TRBJ2-1	CARSLDRLAGVGNEEFF
TRBV20-1	TRBJ2-1	CSADSTGGPWYEQFF
TRBV20-1	TRBJ2-1	CSTRIASGTAGEQFF
TRBV6-6	TRBJ2-7	CVSSYGGLRGSYEQYF
TRBV11-3	TRBJ1-6	CANSFEGNSPHHF
TRBV5-1	TRBJ2-3	CASSSTGASGSPDTDTQYF
TRBV6-4	TRBJ2-3	CVSSDKGGSADTQYF
TRBV11-2	TRBJ1-1	CASRLDQGTETFF
TRBV11-2	TRBJ1-4	CVSSLKMPGPHGRKLFF
TRBV4-3	TRBJ2-6	CASSQEAVSGAYDLTF
TRBV5-4	TRBJ2-1	CASSLRQGVSEQSF
TRBV11-3	TRBJ2-1	CDSSTSSGTINEQFF
TRBV12-3/TRBV12-4	TRBJ2-1	CASSRTSVGSYNKQFF
TRBV5-5	TRBJ2-7	CASSLSVHGIYEQYF
TRBV12-3/TRBV12-4	TRBJ2-7	CASSLVGYEEYF
TRBV6-5	TRBJ2-6	CASSLAGTSSGANFLTF
TRBV4-3	TRBJ1-1	CASSQYVPGSSGTEALF
TRBV20-1	TRBJ2-5	CSARDRLACVQETQYF
TRBV6-6	TRBJ2-1	CASSQVAGVHNEQFF
TRBV6-5	TRBJ1-1	CASSYRVTGRNTEAFF
TRBV29-1	TRBJ1-4	CSVSPGTGTLNEKLFF
TRBV14	TRBJ1-2	CVSSLGATGWDGYTF
TRBV12-3/TRBV12-4	TRBJ2-2	CASSLLWGREAGELFF
TRBV29-1	TRBJ2-4	CSGEGRGLGSIQYF
TRBV24-1	TRBJ2-5	CATSDLWWSAAGAQETQYF
TRBV11-3	TRBJ2-2	CASSSDYRGELFF
TRBV6-1	TRBJ2-7	CASAAQTGMHQQYF
TRBV7-9	TRBJ2-2	CASSPRLAGTGELFF
TRBV20-1	TRBJ2-1	CSTMVGLSSYNERFF
TRBV10-2	TRBJ2-3	CASSYPGKDTETQYF
TRBV6-5	-	CASSYSGQGGQSQYF
TRBV7-3	TRBJ2-5	CASRFRQCGAETQYF
TRBV11-2	TRBJ2-7	CASSLAYRARGIYEQYF
TRBV11-2	TRBJ2-3	CASSPMDGRTDRQYF
TRBV29-1	TRBJ2-1	CSVDRTSANEQFF
TRBV6-1	TRBJ1-1	CASSEDRSDNEALF
TRBV6-2/TRBV6-3	TRBJ2-7	CASSWKVYEQHF
TRBV5-4	TRBJ1-6	CASGPGQGANNSPLHF
TRBV12-3/TRBV12-4	TRBJ2-1	CASSLSSVGEQFF